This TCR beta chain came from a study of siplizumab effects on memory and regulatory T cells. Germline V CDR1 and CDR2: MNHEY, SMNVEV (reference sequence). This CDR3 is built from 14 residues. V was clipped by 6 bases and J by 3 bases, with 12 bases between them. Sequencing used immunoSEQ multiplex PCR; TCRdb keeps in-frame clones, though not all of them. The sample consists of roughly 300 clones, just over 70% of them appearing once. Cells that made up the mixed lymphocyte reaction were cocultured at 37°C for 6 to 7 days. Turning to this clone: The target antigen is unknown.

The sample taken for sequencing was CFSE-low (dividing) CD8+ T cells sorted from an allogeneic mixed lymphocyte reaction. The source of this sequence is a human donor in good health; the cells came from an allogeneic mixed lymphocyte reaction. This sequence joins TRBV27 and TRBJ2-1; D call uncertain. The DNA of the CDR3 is TGTGCCAGCAGCCTGGCGTCCAGCTACAATGAGCAGTTCTTC. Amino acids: CASSLASSYNEQFF.